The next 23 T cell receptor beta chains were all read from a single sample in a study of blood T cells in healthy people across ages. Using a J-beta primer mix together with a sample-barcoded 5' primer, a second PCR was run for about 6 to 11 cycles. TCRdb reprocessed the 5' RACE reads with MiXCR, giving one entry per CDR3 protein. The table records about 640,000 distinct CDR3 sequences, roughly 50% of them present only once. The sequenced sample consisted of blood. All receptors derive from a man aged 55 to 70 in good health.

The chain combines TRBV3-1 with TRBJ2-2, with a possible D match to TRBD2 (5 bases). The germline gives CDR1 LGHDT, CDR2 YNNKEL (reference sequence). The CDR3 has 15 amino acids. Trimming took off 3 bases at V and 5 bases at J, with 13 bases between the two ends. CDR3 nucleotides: TGTGCCAGCAGCCAGGGAGCTTTACGGACCGGGGAGCTGTTTTTT. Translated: CASSQGALRTGELFF.

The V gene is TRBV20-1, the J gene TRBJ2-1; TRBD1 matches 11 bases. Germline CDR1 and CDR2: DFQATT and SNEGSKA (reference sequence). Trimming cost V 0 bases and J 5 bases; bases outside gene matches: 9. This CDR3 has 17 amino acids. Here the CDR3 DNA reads TGCAGTGCTAGAGATTGGGTCCGGGACAGGGGGAACAATGAGCAGTTCTTC. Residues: CSARDWVRDRGNNEQFF.

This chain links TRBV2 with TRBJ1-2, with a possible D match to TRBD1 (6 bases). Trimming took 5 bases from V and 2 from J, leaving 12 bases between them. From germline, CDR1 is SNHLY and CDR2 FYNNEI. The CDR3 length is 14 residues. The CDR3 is CASSPRDRNYGYTF. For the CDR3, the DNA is TGTGCCAGCAGTCCCCGAGACAGGAACTATGGCTACACCTTC.

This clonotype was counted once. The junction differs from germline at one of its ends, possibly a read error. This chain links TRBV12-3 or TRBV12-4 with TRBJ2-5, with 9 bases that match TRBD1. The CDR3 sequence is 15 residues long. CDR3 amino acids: CAMHTLGQGKETQYF. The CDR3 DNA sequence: TGCGCCATGCACACCCTCGGACAGGGGAAGGAGACCCAGTACTTC.

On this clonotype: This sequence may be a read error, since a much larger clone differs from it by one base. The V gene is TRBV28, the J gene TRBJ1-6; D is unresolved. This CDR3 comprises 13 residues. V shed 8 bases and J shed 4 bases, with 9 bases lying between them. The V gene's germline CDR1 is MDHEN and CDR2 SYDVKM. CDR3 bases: TGTGCCAGCGGTCTCCCGTATAATTCACCCCTCCACTTT. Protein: CASGLPYNSPLHF.

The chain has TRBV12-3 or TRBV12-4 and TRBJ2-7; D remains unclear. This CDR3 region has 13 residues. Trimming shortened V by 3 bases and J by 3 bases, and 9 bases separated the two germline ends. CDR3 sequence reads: CASSFEWNYEQYF. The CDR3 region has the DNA TGTGCCAGCAGTTTCGAGTGGAACTACGAGCAGTACTTC.

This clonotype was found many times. CDR3 in DNA: TGTGCCAGCAGTCCAGGGACTGCCTGGGGTGAGCAGTTCTTC. This encodes CASSPGTAWGEQFF. This chain uses TRBV28 with TRBJ2-1; D is perhaps TRBD2 (6 bases). Trimming took 5 bases from V and 9 from J, leaving 17 bases between them. The CDR3 contains 14 residues. CDR1 is MDHEN and CDR2 is SYDVKM in the germline V gene.

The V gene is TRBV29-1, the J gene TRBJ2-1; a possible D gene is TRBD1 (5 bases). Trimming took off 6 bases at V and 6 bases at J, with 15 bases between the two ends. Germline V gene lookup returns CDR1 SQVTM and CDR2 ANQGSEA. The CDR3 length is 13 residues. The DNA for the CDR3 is TGCAGCGTGGGGCAGGGCCCAGTCAATGAGCAGTTCTTC. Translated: CSVGQGPVNEQFF.

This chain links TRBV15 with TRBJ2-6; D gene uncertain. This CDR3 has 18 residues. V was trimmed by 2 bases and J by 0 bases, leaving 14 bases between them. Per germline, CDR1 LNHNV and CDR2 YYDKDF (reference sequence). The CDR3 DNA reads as TGTGCCACCAGCAGAATAGGGCAATCGTCCTCTGGGGCCAACGTCCTGACTTTC. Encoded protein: CATSRIGQSSSGANVLTF.

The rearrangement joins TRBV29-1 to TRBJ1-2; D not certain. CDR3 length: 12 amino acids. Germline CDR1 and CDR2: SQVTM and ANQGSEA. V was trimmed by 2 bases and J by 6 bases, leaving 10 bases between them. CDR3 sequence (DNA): TGCAGCGTTGAACATCGGGTGGATGGCTACACCTTC. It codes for CSVEHRVDGYTF.

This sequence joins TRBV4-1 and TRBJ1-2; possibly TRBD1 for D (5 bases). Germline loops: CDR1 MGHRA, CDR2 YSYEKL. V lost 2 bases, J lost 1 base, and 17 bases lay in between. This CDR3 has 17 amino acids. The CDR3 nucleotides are TGCGCCAGCAGCCAATATGGCAGGGCCCGCGGTAACTATGGCTACACCTTC. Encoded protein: CASSQYGRARGNYGYTF.

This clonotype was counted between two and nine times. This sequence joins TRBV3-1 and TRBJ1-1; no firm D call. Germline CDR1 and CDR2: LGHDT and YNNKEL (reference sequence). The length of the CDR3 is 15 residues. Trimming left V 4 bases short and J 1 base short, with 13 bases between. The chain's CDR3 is CASSRGLRGNTEAFF. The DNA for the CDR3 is TGTGCCAGCAGCCGAGGCCTGAGAGGGAACACTGAAGCTTTCTTT.

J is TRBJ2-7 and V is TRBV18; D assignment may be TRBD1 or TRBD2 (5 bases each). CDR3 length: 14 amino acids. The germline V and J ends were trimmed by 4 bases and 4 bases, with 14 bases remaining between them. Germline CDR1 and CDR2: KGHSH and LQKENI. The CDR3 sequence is CASSRDRQPYEQYF. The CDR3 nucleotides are TGTGCCAGCTCACGGGACCGACAACCTTACGAGCAGTACTTC. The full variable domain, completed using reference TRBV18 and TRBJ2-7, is NAGVMQNPRHLVRRRGQEARLRCSPMKGHSHVYWYRQLPEEGLKFMVYLQKENIIDESGMPKERFSAEFPKEGPSILRIQQVVRGDSAAYFCASSRDRQPYEQYFGPGTRLTVT.

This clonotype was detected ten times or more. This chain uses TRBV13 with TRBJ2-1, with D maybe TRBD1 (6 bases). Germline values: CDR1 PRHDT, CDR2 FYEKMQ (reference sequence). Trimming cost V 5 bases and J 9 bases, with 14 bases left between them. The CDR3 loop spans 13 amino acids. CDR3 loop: CASSGTPTGEQFF. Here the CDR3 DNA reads TGTGCCAGCAGCGGGACACCCACAGGTGAGCAGTTCTTC.

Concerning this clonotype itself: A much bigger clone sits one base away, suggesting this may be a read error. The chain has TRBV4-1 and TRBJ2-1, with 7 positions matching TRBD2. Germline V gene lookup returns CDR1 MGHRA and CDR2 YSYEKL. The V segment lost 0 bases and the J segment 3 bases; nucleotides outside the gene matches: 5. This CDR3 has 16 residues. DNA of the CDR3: TGCGCCAGCAGCCAAGATGGGGGGGGGAACTACAATGAGCAGTTCTTC. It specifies CASSQDGGGNYNEQFF.

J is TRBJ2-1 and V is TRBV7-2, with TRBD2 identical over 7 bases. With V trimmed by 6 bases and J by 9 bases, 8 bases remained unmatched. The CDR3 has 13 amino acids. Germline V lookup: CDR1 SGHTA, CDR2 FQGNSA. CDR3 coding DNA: TGTGCCAGCAGTCCCACTAGCGTAGGTGAGCAGTTCTTC. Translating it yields CASSPTSVGEQFF. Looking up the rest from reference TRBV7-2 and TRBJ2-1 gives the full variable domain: GAGVSQSPSNKVTEKGKDVELRCDPISGHTALYWYRQSLGQGLEFLIYFQGNSAPDKSGLPSDRFSAERTGGSVSTLTIQRTQQEDSAVYLCASSPTSVGEQFFGPGTRLTVL.

Written as DNA, the CDR3 is TGTGCCAGCAGCCAGTTAGGGCGGGACGGCACAGATACGCAGTATTTT. This encodes CASSQLGRDGTDTQYF. The gene calls are TRBV4-2 and TRBJ2-3; perhaps TRBD2 as D (6 bases). Trimming left V 3 bases short and J 1 base short, with 14 bases between. The germline V gene encodes CDR1 LGHNA and CDR2 YNFKEQ. This CDR3 is 16 amino acids long.

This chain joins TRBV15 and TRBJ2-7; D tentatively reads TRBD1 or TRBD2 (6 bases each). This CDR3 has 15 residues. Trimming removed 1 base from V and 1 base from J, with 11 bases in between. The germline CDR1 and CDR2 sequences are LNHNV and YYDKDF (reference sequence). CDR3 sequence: CATSRGGTKSYEQYF. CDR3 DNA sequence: TGTGCCACCAGCAGAGGCGGGACAAAATCCTACGAGCAGTACTTC. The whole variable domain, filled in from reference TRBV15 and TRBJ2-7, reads DAMVIQNPRYQVTQFGKPVTLSCSQTLNHNVMYWYQQKSSQAPKLLFHYYDKDFNNEADTPDNFQSRRPNTSFCFLDIRSPGLGDTAMYLCATSRGGTKSYEQYFGPGTRLTVT.

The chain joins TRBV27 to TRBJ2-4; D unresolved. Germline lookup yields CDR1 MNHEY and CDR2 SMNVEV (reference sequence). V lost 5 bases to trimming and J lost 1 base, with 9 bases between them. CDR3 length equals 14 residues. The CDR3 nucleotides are TGTGCCAGCAGTCGGTCTCTGGCCAAAAACATTCAGTACTTC. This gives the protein CASSRSLAKNIQYF.

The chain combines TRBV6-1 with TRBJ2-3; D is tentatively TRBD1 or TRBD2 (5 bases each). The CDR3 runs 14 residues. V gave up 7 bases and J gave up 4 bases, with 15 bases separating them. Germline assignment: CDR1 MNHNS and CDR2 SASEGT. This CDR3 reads CASKRGMGADTQYF. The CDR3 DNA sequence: TGTGCCAGCAAAAGGGGAATGGGAGCAGATACGCAGTATTTT.

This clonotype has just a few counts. The CDR3, as DNA: TGTGCCAGCAGTTTCAAGGGCTCGGTCGCCAAAAACATTCAGTACTTC. Translation gives CASSFKGSVAKNIQYF. The rearrangement links TRBV28 to TRBJ2-4; D not resolved. Germline CDR1 MDHEN, CDR2 SYDVKM. V shed 3 bases and J shed 1 base, with 13 bases lying between them. This CDR3 comprises 16 residues.

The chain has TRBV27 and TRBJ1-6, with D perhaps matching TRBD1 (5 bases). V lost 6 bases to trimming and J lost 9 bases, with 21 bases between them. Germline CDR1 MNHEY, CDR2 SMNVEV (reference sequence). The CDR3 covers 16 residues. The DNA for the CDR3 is TGTGCCAGCAGATTTTCCCCCAGGGCCCCAGGTTCACCCCTCCACTTT. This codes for CASRFSPRAPGSPLHF.

CDR3 region: CASSLAVHQETQYF. CDR3 sequence (DNA): TGTGCCAGCAGCTTAGCGGTTCACCAAGAGACCCAGTACTTC. The chain joins TRBV7-2 to TRBJ2-5; D is ambiguous. This CDR3 comprises 14 residues. Germline V gene data show CDR1 as SGHTA and CDR2 as FQGNSA. Trimming stripped 0 bases from V and 0 bases from J, with 5 bases between.